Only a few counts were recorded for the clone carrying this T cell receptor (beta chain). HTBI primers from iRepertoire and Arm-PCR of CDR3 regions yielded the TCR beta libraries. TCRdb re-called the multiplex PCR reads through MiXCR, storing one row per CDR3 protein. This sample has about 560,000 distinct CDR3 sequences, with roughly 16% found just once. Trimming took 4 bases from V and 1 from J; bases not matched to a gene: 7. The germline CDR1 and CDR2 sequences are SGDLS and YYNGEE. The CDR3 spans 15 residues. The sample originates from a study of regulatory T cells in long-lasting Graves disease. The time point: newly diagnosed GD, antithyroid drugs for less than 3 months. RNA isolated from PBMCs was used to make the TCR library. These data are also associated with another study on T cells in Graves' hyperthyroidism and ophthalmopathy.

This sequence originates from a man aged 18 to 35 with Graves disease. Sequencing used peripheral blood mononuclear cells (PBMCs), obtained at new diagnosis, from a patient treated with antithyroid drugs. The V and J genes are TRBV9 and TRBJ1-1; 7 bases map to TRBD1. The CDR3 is CASSPQGTANTEAFF. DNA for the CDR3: TGTGCCAGCAGCCCGCAGGGGACAGCGAACACTGAAGCTTTCTTT.